The 12 T cell receptor beta chains presented below share a single source sample, sequenced in a study of shared clonotypes between healthy human individuals. TCRdb's table, derived via immunoSEQ multiplex PCR, lists solely in-frame clones and lacks some. This sample carries roughly 2,300,000 clones, around 92% of them seen once, and the ten largest clones take around 0.4%. The sequenced sample consisted of naive CD4+ T cells from PBMCs. This sample's subset: CD45RA+ positively selected. These receptors originate from a man younger than 30 in good health. Some clones in this sample may be carry-over from other donors' samples.

The gene calls are TRBV28 and TRBJ2-3, with no clear D. Germline values: CDR1 MDHEN, CDR2 SYDVKM. Trimming shortened V by 4 bases and J by 5 bases, and 10 bases separated the two germline ends. There are 13 residues in the CDR3. CDR3 bases: TGTGCCAGCAGTTCGAAATCGGGAGATACGCAGTATTTT. It is translated as CASSSKSGDTQYF.

The chain recombines TRBV11-3 with TRBJ2-1; tentative D call: TRBD1 (5 bases). The germline gives CDR1 SGHNT, CDR2 YENEEA. Trimming shortened V by 1 base and J by 9 bases, and 10 bases separated the two germline ends. This CDR3 contains 13 residues. The CDR3 coding sequence is TGTGCCAGCAGCTTAGTACAGGCAACTGAGCAGTTCTTC. It codes for CASSLVQATEQFF.

This clone showed up just a few times. The rearrangement links TRBV7-3 to TRBJ1-1; D may be TRBD1 (5 bases). CDR3 length equals 14 residues. V lost 3 bases, J lost 0 bases, and 8 bases lay in between. CDR1 SGHTA and CDR2 FQGTGA come from the germline V gene. CDR3 loop: CASSLGEMNTEAFF. The CDR3 DNA reads as TGTGCCAGCAGCTTGGGGGAAATGAACACTGAAGCTTTCTTT.

This clone was recorded once. The V call is TRBV9, the J call TRBJ2-2; no clear D gene. Germline V lookup: CDR1 SGDLS, CDR2 YYNGEE. This CDR3 is built from 16 residues. The V end lost 0 bases, the J end lost 0 bases, and 9 bases lay between the germline ends. The CDR3 coding sequence is TGTGCCAGCAGCGTAGGCATCGGACCGAACACCGGGGAGCTGTTTTTT. Residues: CASSVGIGPNTGELFF.

This chain uses TRBV28 with TRBJ2-5, with a tentative D call TRBD2 (6 bases). The CDR3 is 14 residues long. The V gene lost 3 bases and the J gene lost 4 bases, with 12 bases spanning the gap. Germline loops: CDR1 MDHEN, CDR2 SYDVKM. The CDR3 DNA is TGTGCCAGCAGTTTGGGGCGGGGACGAGAGACCCAGTACTTC. Protein product: CASSLGRGRETQYF. Filled out from reference TRBV28 and TRBJ2-5, the complete variable domain reads DVKVTQSSRYLVKRTGEKVFLECVQDMDHENMFWYRQDPGLGLRLIYFSYDVKMKEKGDIPEGYSVSREKKERFSLILESASTNQTSMYLCASSLGRGRETQYFGPGTRLLVL.

The J gene is TRBJ2-4, the V gene TRBV7-3; no firm D call. V lost 3 bases, J lost 8 bases, and 11 bases lay in between. CDR3 length: 13 amino acids. Germline loops: CDR1 SGHTA, CDR2 FQGTGA. The CDR3 nucleotides are TGTGCCAGCAGCTTGACCAAATCAGACATTCAGTACTTC. Protein sequence: CASSLTKSDIQYF.

Details on this clone: Other DNA sequences in this specimen translate into the identical CDR3. The chain couples TRBV5-1 to TRBJ2-5, with D perhaps matching TRBD1 or TRBD2 (5 bases each). This CDR3 has 12 residues. Germline V gives CDR1 SGHRS, CDR2 YFSETQ. Trimming removed 4 bases at V and 5 bases at J, with 9 bases between. The CDR3 here is CASSRGEETQYF. CDR3 sequence (DNA): TGCGCCAGCAGCAGAGGGGAGGAGACCCAGTACTTC.

The genes are TRBV15 and TRBJ2-5, with D perhaps matching TRBD2 (6 bases). CDR1 is LNHNV and CDR2 is YYDKDF in the germline V gene (reference sequence). This CDR3 contains 13 residues. V was pared by 0 bases and J by 7 bases, with 9 bases between. The CDR3 bases are TGTGCCACCAGCAGAGATAGGCGGGGGACCCAGTACTTC. It specifies CATSRDRRGTQYF.

In this sample, this clone turned up a few times. The J gene is TRBJ2-2, the V gene TRBV7-9; TRBD2 agrees at 12 bases. This CDR3 spans 17 amino acids. CDR1 and CDR2 (germline): SEHNR, FQNEAQ (reference sequence). V gave up 8 bases and J gave up 4 bases; unmatched junction bases: 11. The CDR3: CASGFPTSGRSTGELFF. DNA of the CDR3: TGTGCCAGCGGATTCCCCACTAGCGGGAGGAGCACCGGGGAGCTGTTTTTT.

V is TRBV4-1 and J is TRBJ2-7, with TRBD2 matching 7 bases. V lost 4 bases to trimming and J lost 1 base; unmatched junction nucleotides: 7. The CDR3 runs 15 residues. The V gene's germline CDR1 is MGHRA and CDR2 YSYEKL. In nucleotides, the CDR3 is TGCGCCAGCAGCCGATCTAACGGGGGGTCCTACGAGCAGTACTTC. Translating it yields CASSRSNGGSYEQYF.

The chain's CDR3 is CAWRLAGAYNEQFF. DNA of the CDR3: TGTGCCTGGAGATTAGCGGGAGCCTACAATGAGCAGTTCTTC. The gene calls are TRBV30 and TRBJ2-1; 9 nucleotides match TRBD2. The CDR3 contains 14 residues. The V gene end was trimmed by 3 bases and the J gene end by 2 bases; junction bases not matched to a gene: 2. Germline V lookup: CDR1 GTSNPN, CDR2 SVGIG (reference sequence).

A word on this clone: The same CDR3 is also encoded by other DNA sequences in this sample. This chain joins TRBV6-5 and TRBJ2-7; 10 nucleotides align to TRBD2. The CDR3 loop spans 13 amino acids. J gave up 3 bases and V 5 bases, and 1 base lay outside the gene matches. Germline V lookup: CDR1 MNHEY, CDR2 SVGAGI. DNA of the CDR3: TGTGCCAGCAGTCGGACTAGCGGCTACGAGCAGTACTTC. This encodes CASSRTSGYEQYF.